This T cell receptor (beta chain) was sequenced for a study of neoadjuvant anti-PD-1 for oral cavity cancer. Across the study: Patients without progression got a fourth dose around day 43. Overall study results and limits: After neoadjuvant nivolumab, PBMC T cell clonality was significantly higher in non-responders than responders.

Concerning this clone: What it binds is unknown.

The V gene lost 8 bases and the J gene lost 4 bases, with 12 bases spanning the gap. CDR1 is MDHEN and CDR2 is SYDVKM in the germline V gene. This CDR3 contains 13 residues. Six replicates per PBMC sample, mostly from roughly 490 ng of genomic DNA. The repertoire was sequenced with immunoSEQ multiplex PCR; TCRdb's copy has only in-frame clones and lacks some. This sample has more than 50,000 clones, with 65% to 85% found just once. Analysis of PBMCs was direct, with no culture step. Sequences were derived from PBMCs, sampled before nivolumab (anti-PD-1) treatment. This chain joins TRBV28 and TRBJ1-5; D is ambiguous. This TCR was recovered from a person between 35 and 79 years old with oral cavity squamous cell carcinoma. CDR3 amino acids: CASDQSPNQPQHF. The CDR3 region has the DNA TGTGCCAGCGACCAAAGCCCTAATCAGCCCCAGCATTTT.